This TCR beta chain was obtained from a study of beta chain features in type 1 diabetes (dated by TCRdb to 2016 to 2019). Regarding the complete study: Mean age, gender distribution, total cell number and subset yield did not differ between patients and healthy donors. A total of 85 million to 140 million sorted cells were examined across all samples, and a strong correlation was observed between cell number per subset and RNA yield. In the study, TCRB repertoires of sorted circulating CD4+ T cell subsets from recently diagnosed type 1 diabetes patients were compared with those of matched healthy donors. Naive and central memory subsets were obtained from all 28 donors, but regulatory and stem cell-like memory subsets were isolated from only 8 patients and about eight healthy donors. Here is what the overall study found, with its caveats: Fewer insertions and more nucleotide deletions at VDJ recombination sites were observed in patients with type 1 diabetes, implying thymic rearrangement abnormalities. Sequencing cDNA rather than genomic DNA could over-represent highly expressing activated cells, although activation and CD3 levels did not differ between groups. Because small numbers of individuals were included in the HLA sub-analyses, any influence of HLA type on TCRB rearrangement was left unresolved. In all four CD4+ subsets, TCRB CDR3 length was moderately but significantly shorter in type 1 diabetes patients. Naive, central memory and regulatory TCRB repertoires appeared to be more similar among patients than among healthy donors. PCR might favor shorter templates, but patient and control samples were amplified and corrected together, so any skew would affect both groups equally.

The entire amount of isolated RNA was reverse transcribed using the High Capacity cDNA Reverse Transcription Kit, so the sequenced TCRB transcripts were expressed ones. Naive, central memory and regulatory T cell samples underwent deep immunoSEQ sequencing, averaging about 3.5 million total reads per sample. Sorted cells were lysed in RLT buffer and RNA was extracted with DNase-treated RNeasy Micro or Mini kits, depending on cell number. Each cell subset was processed separately to prevent cross-contamination, with patient and healthy donor samples processed together. The immunoSEQ multiplex PCR was used to amplify TCRB sequences from cDNA, yielding 87-bp fragments that span the CDR3 region. The amplicons were sequenced using the Illumina HiSeq platform. Per the source publication's procedure: Synthetic template baselines were used to correct PCR bias computationally, reads within Hamming distance 2 were collapsed, and singletons that could not be merged were discarded. Reads were aligned to IMGT to assign V, D and J genes, CDR3 length, and insertions or deletions at six rearrangement sites. Within each subset, clonotype counts were normalized to the number of sorted cells before true diversity and Gini coefficients were calculated with the tcR R package. Repertoire sharing was quantified using the overlap coefficient calculated on TCRB nucleotide sequences. As a proxy for the pre-selection repertoire, out-of-frame TCRB sequences from naive cells were analyzed. Here the immuneACCESS table is served through TCRdb, limited to in-frame sequences with V and J called. Missing clones are a known gap in these copies; in checked studies unresolved V genes cover under half, and the rest lacks a known reason. Clone size and the V and J calls come from that table; the DNA yielded D and trimming. Present in this sample are 140,000 or so clones, around 9.3% of which were seen just once. The top ten hold under 1.5% of the sample.

For this clone: Its antigen is unknown. Base qualities are not recorded, but no much larger clone differs from it by a single base.

Each donor gave one peripheral blood draw, averaging around 120 mL, which was collected into heparinised tubes. Using a panel that included CD45RO, CCR7, CD25, CD127, CD95 and CD27, naive, central memory, regulatory and stem cell-like memory CD4+ T cells were sorted on a BD FACSAria II. Purity was above 95% for every sorted population. Right away, PBMCs were isolated by Lymphoprep density gradient centrifugation and were stained directly, with no culture step. Samples were stained and sorted in pairs, with one healthy donor and one patient per experiment, so that batch effects were minimized. In the germline V gene, CDR1 corresponds to KGHSH and CDR2 to LQKENI. Counted from cysteine to phenylalanine, this CDR3 has 15 amino acids. Kept here is only the CDR3 DNA, which spans 45 bases and is read in frame from base 1. Clipping removes 3 bases from V and 2 bases from J, with 5 as the unmatched junction base count.

This sequence uses TRBV18 and TRBJ2-7; TRBD1 agrees with 9 junctional bases. The TCR sequence derives from a man aged 18-30 years in good health. Source material: naive CD4+ T cells from blood. This sample's cell subset or site label indicates: true naive CD4+ T cells. The CDR3 protein sequence reads: CASSPPGQGTYEQYF. The base sequence is TGTGCCAGCTCACCGCCGGGACAGGGTACCTACGAGCAGTACTTC.